Sequencing of this TCR beta chain was carried out in a study of cytomegalovirus exposure and HLA in healthy donors. PCR was performed using 60 Vbeta and 13 Jbeta primers. Assay: immunoSEQ multiplex PCR; the TCRdb copy retains only in-frame clones and omits some. The repertoire holds 150,000 or so clones, 75% to 85% seen once, with less than 10% in the top ten. This clone was observed a single time. Its antigen is currently unknown. V gave up 0 bases and J gave up 4 bases, with 8 bases separating them. Germline loops: CDR1 SGHTA, CDR2 FQGNSA. This CDR3 contains 14 residues. Study observations and caveats: Researchers reported from a later analysis that most CMV-associated TCR beta chains appeared HLA-restricted. Sequencing likely generated an artifact that appeared as a cluster of highly shared sequence variants. CMV serostatus was the only recorded immune exposure for donors.

The TCR sequence derives from a man aged 25 to 40 in good health and CMV-seropositive. This rearrangement joins TRBV7-2 to TRBJ2-3; D is unclear. Sequencing was done on a sample of PBMCs. CDR3 bases: TGTGCCAGCAGCTTAGCGCTCCGCGCAGATACGCAGTATTTT. This sequence encodes CASSLALRADTQYF.